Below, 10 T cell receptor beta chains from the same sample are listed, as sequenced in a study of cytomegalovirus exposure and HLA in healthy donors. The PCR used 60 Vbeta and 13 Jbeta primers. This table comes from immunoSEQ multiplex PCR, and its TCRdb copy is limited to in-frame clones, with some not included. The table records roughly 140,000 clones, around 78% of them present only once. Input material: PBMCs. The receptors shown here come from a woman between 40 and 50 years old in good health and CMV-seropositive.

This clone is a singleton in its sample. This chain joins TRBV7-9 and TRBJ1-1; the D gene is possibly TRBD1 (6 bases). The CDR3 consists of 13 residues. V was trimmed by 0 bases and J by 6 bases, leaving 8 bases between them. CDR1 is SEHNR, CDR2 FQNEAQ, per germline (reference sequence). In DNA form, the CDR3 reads TGTGCCAGCAGCTTAGCTGGGGGCTCTGAAGCTTTCTTT. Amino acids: CASSLAGGSEAFF.

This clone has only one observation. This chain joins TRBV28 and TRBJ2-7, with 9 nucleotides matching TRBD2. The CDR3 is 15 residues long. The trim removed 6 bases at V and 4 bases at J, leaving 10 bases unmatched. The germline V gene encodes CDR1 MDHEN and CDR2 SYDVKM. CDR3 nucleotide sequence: TGTGCCAGCAGGCCTGATAGCGGGAGAAGGTACGAGCAGTACTTC. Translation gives CASRPDSGRRYEQYF.

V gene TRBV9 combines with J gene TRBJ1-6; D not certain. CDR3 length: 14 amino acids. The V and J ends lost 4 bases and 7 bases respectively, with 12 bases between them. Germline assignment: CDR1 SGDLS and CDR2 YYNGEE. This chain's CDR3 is CASSPPGSNSPLHF. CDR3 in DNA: TGTGCCAGCAGCCCCCCAGGCAGCAATTCACCCCTCCACTTT. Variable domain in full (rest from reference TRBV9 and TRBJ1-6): DSGVTQTPKHLITATGQRVTLRCSPRSGDLSVYWYQQSLDQGLQFLIQYYNGEERAKGNILERFSAQQFPDLHSELNLSSLELGDSALYFCASSPPGSNSPLHFGNGTRLTVT.

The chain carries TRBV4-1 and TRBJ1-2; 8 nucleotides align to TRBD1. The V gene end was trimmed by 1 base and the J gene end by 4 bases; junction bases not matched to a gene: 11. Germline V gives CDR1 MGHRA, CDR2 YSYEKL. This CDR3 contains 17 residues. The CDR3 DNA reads TGCGCCAGCAGCCAAGTCCGGGGATCTCAGGGGGCCTATGGCTACACCTTC. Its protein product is CASSQVRGSQGAYGYTF.

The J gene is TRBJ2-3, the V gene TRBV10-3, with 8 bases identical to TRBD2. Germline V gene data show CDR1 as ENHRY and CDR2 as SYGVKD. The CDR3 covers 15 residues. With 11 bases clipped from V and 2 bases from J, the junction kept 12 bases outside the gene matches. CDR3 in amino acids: CASGGGTRFTDTQYF. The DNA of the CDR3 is TGTGCCTCGGGAGGGGGGACCCGATTCACAGATACGCAGTATTTT.

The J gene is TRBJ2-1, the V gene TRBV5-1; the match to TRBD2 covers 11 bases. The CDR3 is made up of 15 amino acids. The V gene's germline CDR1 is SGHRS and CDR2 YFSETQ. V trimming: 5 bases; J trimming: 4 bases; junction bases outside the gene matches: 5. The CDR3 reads CASRELAGGYNEQFF. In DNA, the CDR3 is TGCGCCAGCAGAGAGCTAGCGGGGGGATACAATGAGCAGTTCTTC.

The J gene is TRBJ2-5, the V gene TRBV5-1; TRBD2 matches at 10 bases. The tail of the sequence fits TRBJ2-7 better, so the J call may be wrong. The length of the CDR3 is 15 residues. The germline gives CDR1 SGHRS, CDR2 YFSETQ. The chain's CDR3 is CASSLEGLATGEQYF. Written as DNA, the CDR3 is TGCGCCAGCAGCTTGGAGGGACTAGCGACCGGCGAGCAGTACTTC.

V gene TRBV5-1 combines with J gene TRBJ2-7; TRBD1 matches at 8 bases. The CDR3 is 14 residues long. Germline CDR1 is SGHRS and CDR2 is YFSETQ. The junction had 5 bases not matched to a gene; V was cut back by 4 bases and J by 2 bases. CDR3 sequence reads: CASSKGQAAYEQYF. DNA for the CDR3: TGCGCCAGCAGCAAGGGACAGGCGGCCTACGAGCAGTACTTC. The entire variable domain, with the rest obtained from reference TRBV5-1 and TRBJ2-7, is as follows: KAGVTQTPRYLIKTRGQQVTLSCSPISGHRSVSWYQQTPGQGLQFLFEYFSETQRNKGNFPGRFSGRQFSNSRSEMNVSTLELGDSALYLCASSKGQAAYEQYFGPGTRLTVT.

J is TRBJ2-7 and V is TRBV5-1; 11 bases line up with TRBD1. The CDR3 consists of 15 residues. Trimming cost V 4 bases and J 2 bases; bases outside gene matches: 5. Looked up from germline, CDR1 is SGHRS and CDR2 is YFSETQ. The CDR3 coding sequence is TGCGCCAGCAGCGACCGGACAGGGGGCACCTACGAGCAGTACTTC. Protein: CASSDRTGGTYEQYF.

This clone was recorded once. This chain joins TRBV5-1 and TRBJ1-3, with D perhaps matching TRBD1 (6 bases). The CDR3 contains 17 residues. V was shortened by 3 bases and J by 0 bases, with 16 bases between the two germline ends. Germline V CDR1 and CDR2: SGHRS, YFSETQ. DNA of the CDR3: TGCGCCAGCAGCTGGGGGCCCGGTGCGAACTCTGGAAACACCATATATTTT. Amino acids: CASSWGPGANSGNTIYF.